Sequencing of this TCR beta chain was carried out in a study of blood T cell repertoires in COVID-19. Study-level background: Spain, Italy and the United States supplied samples that represented acute and convalescent COVID-19.

V gave up 2 bases and J gave up 8 bases; unmatched junction bases: 5. This CDR3 is 14 amino acids long. Germline lookup yields CDR1 MNHEY and CDR2 SMNVEV (reference sequence). Generated by immunoSEQ multiplex PCR, the TCRdb table keeps only in-frame clones and is missing some. The data hold 150,000 to 200,000 clones, with around 83% observed a single time. This chain links TRBV27 with TRBJ2-2, with 7 nucleotides matching TRBD1. Sequences were obtained from peripheral blood. The receptor comes from a woman in her 70s with COVID-19, enrolled during active disease. The CDR3 loop is CASSLRGPGGELFF. The DNA for the CDR3 is TGTGCCAGCAGTTTAAGGGGGCCCGGGGGGGAGCTGTTTTTT.